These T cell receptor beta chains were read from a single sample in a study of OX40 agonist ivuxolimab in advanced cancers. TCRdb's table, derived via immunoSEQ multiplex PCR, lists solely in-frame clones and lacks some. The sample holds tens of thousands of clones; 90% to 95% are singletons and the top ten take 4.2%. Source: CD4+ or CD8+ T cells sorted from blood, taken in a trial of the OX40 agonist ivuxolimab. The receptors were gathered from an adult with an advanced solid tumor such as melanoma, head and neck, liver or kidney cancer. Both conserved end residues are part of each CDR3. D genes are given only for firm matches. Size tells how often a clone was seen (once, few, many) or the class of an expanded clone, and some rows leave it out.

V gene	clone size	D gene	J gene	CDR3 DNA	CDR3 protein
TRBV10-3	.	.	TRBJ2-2	TGTGCCATCAGTGATTACACCGGGGAGCTGTTTTTT	CAISDYTGELFF
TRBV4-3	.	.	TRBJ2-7	TGCGCCAGCAGCCAAGATAGGAGCGCGTCCTACGAGCAGTACTTC	CASSQDRSASYEQYF
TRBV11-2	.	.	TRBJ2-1	TGTGCCAGCAGCTCCGCGTCCTACAATGAGCAGTTCTTC	CASSSASYNEQFF
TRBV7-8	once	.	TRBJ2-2	TGTGCCAGCAGCTATGTCACCGGGGAGCTGTTTTTT	CASSYVTGELFF
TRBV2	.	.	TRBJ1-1	TGTGCCAGCAGAGGCCCCGGGGGGCGCGTTGAAGCTTTCTTT	CASRGPGGRVEAFF
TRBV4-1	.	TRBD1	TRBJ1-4	TGCGCCAGCAGCCAAGAAGGGAGGACAGGGACTAATGAAAAACTGTTTTTT	CASSQEGRTGTNEKLFF
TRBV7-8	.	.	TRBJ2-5	TGTGCCAGCAGCTCGATACAGCGAGGAGAGACCCAGTACTTC	CASSSIQRGETQYF
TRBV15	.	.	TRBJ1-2	TGTGCCACCAGCAGAGCCCGGGGCGGCTATGGCTACACCTTC	CATSRARGGYGYTF
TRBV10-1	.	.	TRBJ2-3	TGCGCCAGCAGTGAGTCGGCGTCAGATACGCAGTATTTT	CASSESASDTQYF
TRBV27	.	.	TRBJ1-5	TGTGCCACCCAACCGAGGGTAGGCAATCAGCCCCAGCATTTT	CATQPRVGNQPQHF